The next 2 T cell receptor beta chains were all read from a single sample in a study of TIL therapy for anti-PD-1-resistant metastatic lung cancer. As for time point: pre-treatment sample, taken before nivolumab and TIL therapy. The libraries were made with immunoSEQ v3. Measured with immunoSEQ multiplex PCR; TCRdb has only the in-frame clones, and not every one. The sample holds some 46,000 clones, roughly 85% seen once. Sequences were derived from blood, sampled at baseline. Source of these receptors: a man between 70 and 80 years old with non-small cell lung cancer.

The chain recombines TRBV7-2 with TRBJ2-7; D is undetermined. Germline V gives CDR1 SGHTA, CDR2 FQGNSA. The germline V and J ends were trimmed by 3 bases and 0 bases, with 9 bases remaining between them. This CDR3 contains 14 residues. The CDR3 nucleotides read TGTGCCAGCAGCTTGGGCAGGAGCTCCTACGAGCAGTACTTC. Translating gives CASSLGRSSYEQYF. The variable domain in full, completed from reference TRBV7-2 and TRBJ2-7, reads GAGVSQSPSNKVTEKGKDVELRCDPISGHTALYWYRQSLGQGLEFLIYFQGNSAPDKSGLPSDRFSAERTGGSVSTLTIQRTQQEDSAVYLCASSLGRSSYEQYFGPGTRLTVT.

The J gene is TRBJ2-1, the V gene TRBV19; the D gene is possibly TRBD1 (5 bases). CDR1 and CDR2 from the germline V gene are LNHDA and SQIVND (reference sequence). This CDR3 is 16 amino acids long. V was clipped by 3 bases and J by 1 base, with 13 bases between them. The CDR3: CASSIPRTGSYNEQFF. The CDR3 DNA sequence: TGTGCCAGTAGTATTCCCCGTACAGGTTCCTACAATGAGCAGTTCTTC.